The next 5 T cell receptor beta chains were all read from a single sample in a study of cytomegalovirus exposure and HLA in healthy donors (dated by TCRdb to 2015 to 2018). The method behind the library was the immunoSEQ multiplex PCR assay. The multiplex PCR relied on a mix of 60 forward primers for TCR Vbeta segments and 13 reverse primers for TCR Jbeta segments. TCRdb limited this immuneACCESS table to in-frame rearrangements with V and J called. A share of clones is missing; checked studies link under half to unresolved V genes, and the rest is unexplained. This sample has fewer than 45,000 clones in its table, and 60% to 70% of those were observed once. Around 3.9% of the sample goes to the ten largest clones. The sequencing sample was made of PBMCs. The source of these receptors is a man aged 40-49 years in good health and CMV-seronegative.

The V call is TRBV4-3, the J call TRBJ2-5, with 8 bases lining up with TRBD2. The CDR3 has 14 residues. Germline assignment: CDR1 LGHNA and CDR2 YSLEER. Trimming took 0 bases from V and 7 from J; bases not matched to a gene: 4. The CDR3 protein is CASSQERGAGTQYF. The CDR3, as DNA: TGCGCCAGCAGCCAAGAGCGGGGGGCCGGGACCCAGTACTTC.

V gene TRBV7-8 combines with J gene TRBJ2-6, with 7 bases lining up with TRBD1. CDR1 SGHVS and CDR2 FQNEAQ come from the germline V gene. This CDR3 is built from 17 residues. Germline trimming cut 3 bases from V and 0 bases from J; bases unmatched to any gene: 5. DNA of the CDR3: TGTGCCAGCAGCTTCGGGACAGCGATCTCTGGGGCCAACGTCCTGACTTTC. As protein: CASSFGTAISGANVLTF.

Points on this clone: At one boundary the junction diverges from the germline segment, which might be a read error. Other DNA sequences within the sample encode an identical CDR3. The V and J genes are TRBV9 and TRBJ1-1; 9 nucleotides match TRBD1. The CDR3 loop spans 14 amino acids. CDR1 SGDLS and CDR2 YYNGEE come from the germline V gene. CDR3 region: CASSTTGGRTEAFF. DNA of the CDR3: TGTGCCAGCAGCACCACAGGGGGCCGCACTGAAGCCTTCTTT.

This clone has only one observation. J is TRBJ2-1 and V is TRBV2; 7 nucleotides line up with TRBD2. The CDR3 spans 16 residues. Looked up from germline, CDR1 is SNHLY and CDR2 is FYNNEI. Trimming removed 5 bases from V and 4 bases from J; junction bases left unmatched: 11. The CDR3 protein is CASSPPGTGGYNEQFF. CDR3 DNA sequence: TGTGCCAGCAGTCCCCCGGGGACCGGGGGGTACAATGAGCAGTTCTTC. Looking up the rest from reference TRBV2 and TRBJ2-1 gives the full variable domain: EPEVTQTPSHQVTQMGQEVILRCVPISNHLYFYWYRQILGQKVEFLVSFYNNEISEKSEIFDDQFSVERPDGSNFTLKIRSTKLEDSAMYFCASSPPGTGGYNEQFFGPGTRLTVL.

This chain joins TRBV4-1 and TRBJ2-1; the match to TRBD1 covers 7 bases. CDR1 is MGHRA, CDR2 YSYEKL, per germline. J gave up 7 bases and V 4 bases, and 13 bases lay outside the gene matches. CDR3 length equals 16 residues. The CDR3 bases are TGCGCCAGCAGCCCCTCCGTAGGGGGCAGGGTAAATGAGCAGTTCTTC. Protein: CASSPSVGGRVNEQFF.